This T cell receptor beta chain was obtained from a study of TIL therapy for anti-PD-1-resistant metastatic lung cancer. Study-level background: Tumors carried a median about 1.4 non-synonymous mutations per megabase.

This was the immunoSEQ v3 assay. Measured with immunoSEQ multiplex PCR; TCRdb has only the in-frame clones, and not every one. Of under 55,000 clones in the sample, around 79% were seen once. Trimming removed 4 bases from V and 3 bases from J, with 7 bases in between. CDR1 is LNHDA and CDR2 is SQIVND in the germline V gene (reference sequence). The CDR3 extends over 14 amino acids. Stated time point: pre-treatment sample, taken before nivolumab and TIL therapy. The clonotype was recovered from a woman between 30 and 80 years old with non-small cell lung cancer. Sequencing was performed on blood, taken at baseline. This chain links TRBV19 with TRBJ2-6; possibly TRBD1 for D (6 bases). The CDR3 spells CASSTGDGANVLTF. CDR3 DNA: TGTGCCAGTAGTACAGGGGATGGGGCCAACGTCCTGACTTTC.